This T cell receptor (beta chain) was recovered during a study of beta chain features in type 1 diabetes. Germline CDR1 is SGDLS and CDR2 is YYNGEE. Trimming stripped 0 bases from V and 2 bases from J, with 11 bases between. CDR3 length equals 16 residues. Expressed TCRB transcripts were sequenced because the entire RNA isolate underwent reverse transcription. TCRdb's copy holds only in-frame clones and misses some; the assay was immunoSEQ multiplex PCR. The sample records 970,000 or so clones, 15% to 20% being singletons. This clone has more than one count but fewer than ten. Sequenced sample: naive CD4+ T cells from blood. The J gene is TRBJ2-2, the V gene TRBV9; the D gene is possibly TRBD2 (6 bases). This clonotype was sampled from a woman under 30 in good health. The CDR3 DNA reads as TGTGCCAGCAGCGTAGTTGGGGGGTATAACACCGGGGAGCTGTTTTTT. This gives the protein CASSVVGGYNTGELFF.